Following are 27 T cell receptor beta chains from one sample sequenced in a study of shared clonotypes between healthy human individuals. Sequencing was performed with immunoSEQ multiplex PCR; in TCRdb, only in-frame clones are kept and a portion is missing. The table records approximately 720,000 clones, roughly 70% of them present only once. Material for sequencing was memory CD4+ T cells sorted from blood. Subset defined: CD45RA-negative fraction. Receptors originate from a woman aged 25-40 years in good health.

V gene TRBV28 combines with J gene TRBJ2-7, with D perhaps matching TRBD1 (6 bases). CDR1 is MDHEN and CDR2 is SYDVKM in the germline V gene. There are 15 residues in the CDR3. Trimming took 5 bases from V and 1 from J, leaving 15 bases between them. The CDR3 DNA reads TGTGCCAGCAGTCTCAGGACAGCCGGTTCCTACGAGCAGTACTTC. Protein: CASSLRTAGSYEQYF.

The V gene is TRBV6-1, the J gene TRBJ2-7; 8 positions agree with TRBD2. The CDR3 has 15 amino acids. V trimming: 4 bases; J trimming: 4 bases; junction bases outside the gene matches: 9. The germline CDR1 and CDR2 sequences are MNHNS and SASEGT. The CDR3 loop reads CASSGGRAGEYEQYF. CDR3 DNA: TGTGCCAGCAGTGGAGGGCGAGCGGGGGAATACGAGCAGTACTTC.

The chain combines TRBV19 with TRBJ2-7; 14 bases align to TRBD2. The CDR3 spans 17 residues. From germline, CDR1 is LNHDA and CDR2 SQIVND (reference sequence). Trimming took 4 bases from V and 2 from J; bases not matched to a gene: 7. CDR3 in DNA: TGTGCCAGTAGTACCCCGGGACTAGCGGGAGATCCCTACGAGCAGTACTTC. Its translation: CASSTPGLAGDPYEQYF.

This clone has at least ten counts. The chain has TRBV4-1 and TRBJ2-7; 9 bases align to TRBD2. This CDR3 has 18 residues. Trimming cost V 3 bases and J 5 bases; bases outside gene matches: 17. CDR1 is MGHRA and CDR2 is YSYEKL in the germline V gene. The CDR3 nucleotides are TGCGCCAGCAGCCAGAGCGTTGTTATCCTAGCGGGATTTGACGAGCAGTACTTC. Its protein is CASSQSVVILAGFDEQYF.

The chain links TRBV7-2 to TRBJ1-5; D is uncertain. The CDR3 runs 17 residues. In germline, CDR1 is SGHTA, CDR2 FQGNSA. Trimming took off 1 base at V and 2 bases at J, with 15 bases between the two ends. The CDR3 region has the DNA TGTGCCAGCAGCTTAGTTGGCGGGCCCCAGGGCAATCAGCCCCAGCATTTT. This translates into CASSLVGGPQGNQPQHF. Full variable domain (outside the CDR3, taken from reference TRBV7-2 and TRBJ1-5): GAGVSQSPSNKVTEKGKDVELRCDPISGHTALYWYRQSLGQGLEFLIYFQGNSAPDKSGLPSDRFSAERTGGSVSTLTIQRTQQEDSAVYLCASSLVGGPQGNQPQHFGDGTRLSIL.

The V call is TRBV4-1, the J call TRBJ2-3; no clear D. This CDR3 contains 13 residues. Trimming took off 2 bases at V and 4 bases at J, with 7 bases between the two ends. In germline, CDR1 is MGHRA, CDR2 YSYEKL. CDR3: CASSQPRADTQYF. CDR3 bases: TGCGCCAGCAGCCAACCTCGGGCAGATACGCAGTATTTT.

The V and J genes are TRBV30 and TRBJ2-5; 9 bases match TRBD2. The J call may be incorrect, as the DNA end agrees better with TRBJ2-7. The CDR3 consists of 15 residues. CDR1 and CDR2 from the germline V gene are GTSNPN and SVGIG (reference sequence). CDR3 loop: CAWSVFAGGPYEQYF. The CDR3 bases are TGTGCCTGGAGTGTATTCGCGGGAGGGCCCTACGAGCAGTACTTC.

The genes are TRBV27 and TRBJ2-1; 8 positions match TRBD1. CDR3 length: 16 amino acids. Unmatched junction bases numbered 18, after V lost 10 bases and J lost 7 bases. Germline assignment: CDR1 MNHEY and CDR2 SMNVEV (reference sequence). The CDR3 loop reads CATKNPQGAGGNEQFF. The CDR3 DNA follows: TGTGCCACCAAAAATCCCCAGGGGGCAGGGGGAAATGAGCAGTTCTTC.

The chain links TRBV9 to TRBJ2-2; 10 bases align to TRBD2. The V segment lost 2 bases and the J segment 5 bases; nucleotides outside the gene matches: 6. The V gene's germline CDR1 is SGDLS and CDR2 YYNGEE. This CDR3 contains 16 residues. CDR3 protein: CASSVLLAGVTGELFF. The CDR3 nucleotides read TGTGCCAGCAGCGTTCTCCTAGCGGGAGTAACCGGGGAGCTGTTTTTT.

V usage is TRBV2 and J usage is TRBJ2-3; D is uncertain. The CDR3 loop spans 14 amino acids. The germline V gene has CDR1 SNHLY and CDR2 FYNNEI. V was pared by 1 base and J by 0 bases, with 5 bases between. CDR3 sequence: CASSEGVSTDTQYF. For the CDR3, the DNA is TGTGCCAGCAGTGAAGGTGTTAGCACAGATACGCAGTATTTT.

The chain has TRBV5-1 and TRBJ2-3; the match to TRBD1 covers 10 bases. J was trimmed by 1 base and V by 4 bases; bases with no gene match: 9. The CDR3 extends over 17 amino acids. Germline CDR1 reads SGHRS; CDR2 reads YFSETQ. CDR3 in DNA: TGCGCCAGCAGCCCCAGCCCGGGGACAGGGGGCACAGATACGCAGTATTTT. As protein: CASSPSPGTGGTDTQYF.

Of note for this clone: A read error may explain this, as a much larger clone is one base away. J is TRBJ2-1 and V is TRBV7-2; no clear D gene. CDR1 is SGHTA, CDR2 FQGNSA, per germline. The CDR3 is made up of 11 amino acids. Trimming left V 4 bases short and J 5 bases short, with 3 bases between. CDR3 in DNA: TGTGCCAGCAGCTCGCACAATGAGCAGTTCTTC. This translates into CASSSHNEQFF.

Points on this clone: Other DNA sequences in this sample translate to the same CDR3. V gene TRBV5-1 combines with J gene TRBJ1-4; D not certain. Germline V gene sequence: CDR1 SGHRS, CDR2 YFSETQ. V shed 3 bases and J shed 0 bases, with 12 bases lying between them. The CDR3 has 16 residues. In DNA, the CDR3 is TGCGCCAGCAGCTCCGGTAGGAGTGCAACTAATGAAAAACTGTTTTTT. It specifies CASSSGRSATNEKLFF.

The chain links TRBV5-1 to TRBJ2-2; 7 bases line up with TRBD2. The V gene end was trimmed by 0 bases and the J gene end by 6 bases; junction bases not matched to a gene: 11. The CDR3 is 17 residues long. Germline lookup yields CDR1 SGHRS and CDR2 YFSETQ. CDR3 nucleotide sequence: TGCGCCAGCAGCTTGGTGGTTCTAACGGGAGGTTCCGGGGAGCTGTTTTTT. It encodes CASSLVVLTGGSGELFF.

The V gene is TRBV11-2, the J gene TRBJ1-3; the D is unclear. Per germline, CDR1 SGHAT and CDR2 FQNNGV. The CDR3 contains 12 residues. V lost 7 bases, J lost 3 bases, and 7 bases lay in between. In DNA form, the CDR3 reads TGTGCCAGCACCTCGCGTGGAAACACCATATATTTT. It is translated as CASTSRGNTIYF.

The chain has TRBV5-1 and TRBJ2-3, with TRBD1 matching over 10 bases. This CDR3 contains 14 residues. The germline CDR1 and CDR2 sequences are SGHRS and YFSETQ. The trim removed 4 bases at V and 5 bases at J, leaving 4 bases unmatched. The CDR3 loop is CASSGTGAGDTQYF. The DNA for the CDR3 is TGCGCCAGCAGCGGGACAGGGGCGGGAGATACGCAGTATTTT.

The chain has TRBV10-2 and TRBJ2-7; D remains unclear. CDR3 length equals 14 residues. Germline CDR1 WSHSY, CDR2 SAAADI. The V end was cut by 3 bases, the J end by 6 bases, with 15 bases between. CDR3 residues: CASSDSSVALEQYF. CDR3 nucleotides: TGCGCCAGCAGTGATTCGAGCGTCGCCCTCGAGCAGTACTTC.

This chain uses TRBV30 with TRBJ2-3, with TRBD1 as a possible D gene (5 bases). V was clipped by 4 bases and J by 2 bases, with 13 bases between them. The CDR3 is 14 amino acids. Looked up from germline, CDR1 is GTSNPN and CDR2 is SVGIG (reference sequence). DNA of the CDR3: TGTGCCTGGACCAGGGCCCAGCACACAGATACGCAGTATTTT. Amino acid sequence: CAWTRAQHTDTQYF. Using reference TRBV30 and TRBJ2-3 for the parts outside the CDR3, the full variable domain is SQTIHQWPATLVQPVGSPLSLECTVEGTSNPNLYWYRQAAGRGLQLLFYSVGIGQISSEVPQNLSASRPQDRQFILSSKKLLLSDSGFYLCAWTRAQHTDTQYFGPGTRLTVL.

This sequence joins TRBV27 and TRBJ2-7, with D unclear. The CDR3 has 13 amino acids. Germline lookup yields CDR1 MNHEY and CDR2 SMNVEV (reference sequence). V was clipped by 6 bases and J by 2 bases, with 11 bases between them. The DNA of the CDR3 is TGTGCCAGCAGCTTCGATCCTACCTACGAGCAGTACTTC. The encoded protein is CASSFDPTYEQYF.

The chain links TRBV28 to TRBJ2-1, with TRBD1 matching over 7 bases. Germline V CDR1 and CDR2: MDHEN, SYDVKM. With 3 bases clipped from V and 3 bases from J, the junction kept 11 bases outside the gene matches. The CDR3 has 17 amino acids. CDR3 coding DNA: TGTGCCAGCAGTTTTAACAGGGGCCCCGGTCTCTACAATGAGCAGTTCTTC. This codes for CASSFNRGPGLYNEQFF.

The chain combines TRBV6-6 with TRBJ2-1; 11 bases are shared with TRBD1. This CDR3 has 16 amino acids. V dropped 5 bases and J dropped 7; count of bases not matched to a gene: 10. From germline, CDR1 is MNHNY and CDR2 SVGAGI (reference sequence). CDR3: CASSRTPGQGGNEQFF. In DNA form, the CDR3 reads TGTGCCAGCAGTAGAACCCCGGGACAGGGGGGGAATGAGCAGTTCTTC.

This clone was seen many times. The chain combines TRBV5-1 with TRBJ2-5; 7 positions match TRBD2. Looked up from germline, CDR1 is SGHRS and CDR2 is YFSETQ. V trimming: 2 bases; J trimming: 1 base; junction bases outside the gene matches: 2. The CDR3 length is 14 residues. The DNA for the CDR3 is TGCGCCAGCAGCTTCTGGACTAGCCAAGAGACCCAGTACTTC. The encoded protein is CASSFWTSQETQYF.

J is TRBJ1-3 and V is TRBV4-1; D is undetermined. Looked up from germline, CDR1 is MGHRA and CDR2 is YSYEKL. Trimming took off 1 base at V and 4 bases at J, with 11 bases between the two ends. CDR3 size: 15 residues. The CDR3 spells CASSQAALTGNTIYF. CDR3 in DNA: TGCGCCAGCAGCCAAGCAGCACTGACGGGAAACACCATATATTTT.

The chain uses TRBV7-9 and TRBJ1-4; 7 bases align to TRBD1. Per germline, CDR1 SEHNR and CDR2 FQNEAQ (reference sequence). There are 14 residues in the CDR3. V dropped 6 bases and J dropped 2; count of bases not matched to a gene: 3. In DNA, the CDR3 is TGTGCCAGCAGGGTAGGGGGCACTAATGAAAAACTGTTTTTT. Amino acids: CASRVGGTNEKLFF.

V and J are TRBV18 and TRBJ1-3, with D unresolved. CDR3 length: 12 residues. Germline V CDR1 and CDR2: KGHSH, LQKENI. Trimming shortened V by 6 bases and J by 0 bases, and 3 bases separated the two germline ends. The CDR3 is CASSLSGNTIYF. DNA for the CDR3: TGTGCCAGCTCTCTCTCTGGAAACACCATATATTTT.

This chain connects TRBV14 to TRBJ1-1; D unclear. The CDR3 has 12 amino acids. The germline CDR1 and CDR2 sequences are SGHDN and FVKESK. The V end lost 2 bases, the J end lost 11 bases, and 12 bases lay between the germline ends. CDR3 in DNA: TGTGCCAGCAGCCAATGGAGGGCAGGTGCTTTCTTT. The encoded protein is CASSQWRAGAFF.

The chain joins TRBV6-6 to TRBJ2-5, with D maybe TRBD2 (6 bases). V was shortened by 7 bases and J by 2 bases, with 17 bases between the two germline ends. This CDR3 is built from 15 residues. In germline, CDR1 is MNHNY, CDR2 SVGAGI (reference sequence). In DNA, the CDR3 is TGTGCCAGCACCCCTTGGACGGGAGAACAAGAGACCCAGTACTTC. Its protein product is CASTPWTGEQETQYF.